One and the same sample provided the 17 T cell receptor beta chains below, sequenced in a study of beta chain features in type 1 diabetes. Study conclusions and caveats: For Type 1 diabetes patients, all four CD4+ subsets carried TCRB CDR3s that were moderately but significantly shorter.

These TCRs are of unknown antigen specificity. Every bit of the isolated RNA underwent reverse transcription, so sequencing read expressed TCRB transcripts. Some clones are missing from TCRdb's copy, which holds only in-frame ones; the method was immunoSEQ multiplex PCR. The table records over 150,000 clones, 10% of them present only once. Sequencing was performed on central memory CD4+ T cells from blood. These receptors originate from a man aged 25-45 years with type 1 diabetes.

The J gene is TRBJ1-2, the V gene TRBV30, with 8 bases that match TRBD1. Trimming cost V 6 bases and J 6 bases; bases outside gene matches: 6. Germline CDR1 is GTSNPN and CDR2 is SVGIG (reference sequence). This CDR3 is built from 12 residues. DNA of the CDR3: TGTGCCTGCTCGACAGGGGCGAATGGCTACACCTTC. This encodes CACSTGANGYTF.

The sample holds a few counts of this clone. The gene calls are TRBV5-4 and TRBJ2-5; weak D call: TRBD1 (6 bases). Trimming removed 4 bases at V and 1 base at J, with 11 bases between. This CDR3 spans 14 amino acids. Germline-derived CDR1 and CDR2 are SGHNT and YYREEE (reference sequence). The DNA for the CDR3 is TGTGCCAGCAGCCCCGGACAGACCCAAGAGACCCAGTACTTC. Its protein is CASSPGQTQETQYF.

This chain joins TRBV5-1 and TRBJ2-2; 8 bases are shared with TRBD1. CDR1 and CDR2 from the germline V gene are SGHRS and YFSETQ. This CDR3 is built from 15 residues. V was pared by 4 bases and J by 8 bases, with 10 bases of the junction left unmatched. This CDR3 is CASSTGQGDPGELFF. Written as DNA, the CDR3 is TGCGCCAGCAGCACCGGACAGGGTGATCCGGGGGAGCTGTTTTTT.

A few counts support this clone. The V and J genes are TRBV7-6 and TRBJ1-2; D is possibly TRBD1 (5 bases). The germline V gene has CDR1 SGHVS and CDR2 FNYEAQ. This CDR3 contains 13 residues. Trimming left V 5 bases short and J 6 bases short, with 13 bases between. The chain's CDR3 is CASSGRGGDGYTF. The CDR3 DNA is TGTGCCAGCAGCGGGAGGGGTGGGGATGGCTACACCTTC.

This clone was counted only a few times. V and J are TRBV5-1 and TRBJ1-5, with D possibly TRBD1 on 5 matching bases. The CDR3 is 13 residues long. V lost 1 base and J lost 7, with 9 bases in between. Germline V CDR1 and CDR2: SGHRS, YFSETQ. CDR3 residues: CASSLFQGQPQHF. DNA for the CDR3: TGCGCCAGCAGCTTGTTCCAGGGACAGCCCCAGCATTTT.

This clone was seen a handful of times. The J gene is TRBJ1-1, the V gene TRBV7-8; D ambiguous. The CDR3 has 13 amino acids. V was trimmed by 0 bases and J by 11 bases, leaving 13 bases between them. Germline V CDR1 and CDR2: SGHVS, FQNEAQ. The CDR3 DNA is TGTGCCAGCAGCTTAGCGCCCAGCTCCGGGGCTTTCTTT. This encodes CASSLAPSSGAFF.

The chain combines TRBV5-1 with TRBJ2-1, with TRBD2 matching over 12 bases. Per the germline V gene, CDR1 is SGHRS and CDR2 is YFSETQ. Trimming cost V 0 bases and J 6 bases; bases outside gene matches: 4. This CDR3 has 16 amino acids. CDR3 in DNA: TGCGCCAGCAGCTTGGAGCTAGCGGGAGGGGGCAATGAGCAGTTCTTC. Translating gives CASSLELAGGGNEQFF.

CDR3 sequence: CAIRRATGENEKLFF. Written as DNA, the CDR3 is TGTGCCATCAGGCGGGCGACAGGGGAAAATGAAAAACTGTTTTTT. The J gene is TRBJ1-4, the V gene TRBV10-3, with 8 nucleotides matching TRBD1. The germline V gene has CDR1 ENHRY and CDR2 SYGVKD. V shed 6 bases, J shed 5 bases, and the junction held 8 bases outside the gene matches. The CDR3 is 15 amino acids.

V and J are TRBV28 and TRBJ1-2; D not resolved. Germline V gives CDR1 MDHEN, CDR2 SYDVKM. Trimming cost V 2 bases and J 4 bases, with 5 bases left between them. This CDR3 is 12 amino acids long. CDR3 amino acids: CASSLLAYGYTF. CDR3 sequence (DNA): TGTGCCAGCAGTTTACTGGCCTATGGCTACACCTTC.

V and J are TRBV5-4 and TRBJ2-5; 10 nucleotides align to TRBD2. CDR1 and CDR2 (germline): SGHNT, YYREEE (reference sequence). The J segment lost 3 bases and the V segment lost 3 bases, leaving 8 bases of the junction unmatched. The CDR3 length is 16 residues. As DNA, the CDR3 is TGTGCCAGCAGCTCATTAGCGGGAGGAAAGGAAGAGACCCAGTACTTC. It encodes CASSSLAGGKEETQYF.

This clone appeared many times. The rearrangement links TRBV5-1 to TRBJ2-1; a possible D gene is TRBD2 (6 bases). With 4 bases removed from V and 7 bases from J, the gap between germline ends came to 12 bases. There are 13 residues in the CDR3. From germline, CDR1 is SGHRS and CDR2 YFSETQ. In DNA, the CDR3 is TGCGCCAGCAGCCCTCAAGGAGGGAATGAGCAGTTCTTC. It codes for CASSPQGGNEQFF.

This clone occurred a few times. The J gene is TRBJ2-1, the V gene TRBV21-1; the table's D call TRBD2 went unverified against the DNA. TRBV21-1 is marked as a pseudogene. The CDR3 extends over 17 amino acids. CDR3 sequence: CASSNWGLAGGGNEQFF. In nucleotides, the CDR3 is TGTGCCAGCAGCAATTGGGGACTAGCGGGAGGGGGAAATGAGCAGTTCTTC.

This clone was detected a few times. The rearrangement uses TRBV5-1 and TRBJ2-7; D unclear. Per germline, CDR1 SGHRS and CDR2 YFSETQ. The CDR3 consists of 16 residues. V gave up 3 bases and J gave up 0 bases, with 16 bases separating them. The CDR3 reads CASSSEPSPTSYEQYF. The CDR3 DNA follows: TGCGCCAGCAGCTCCGAGCCTTCCCCTACCTCCTACGAGCAGTACTTC.

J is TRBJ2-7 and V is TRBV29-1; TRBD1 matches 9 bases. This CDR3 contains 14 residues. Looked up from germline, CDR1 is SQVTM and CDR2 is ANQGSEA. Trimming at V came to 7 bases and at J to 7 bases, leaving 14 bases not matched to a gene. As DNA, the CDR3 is TGCAGCGCCGTGCCGGGACAGGGTATTGGGGAGCAGTACTTC. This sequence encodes CSAVPGQGIGEQYF.

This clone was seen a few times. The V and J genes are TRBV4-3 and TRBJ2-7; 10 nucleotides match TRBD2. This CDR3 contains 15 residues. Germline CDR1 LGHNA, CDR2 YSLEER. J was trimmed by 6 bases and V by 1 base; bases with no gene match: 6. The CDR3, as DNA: TGCGCCAGCAGCCAAGTGTCTAGCGGGAGCAGCGAGCAGTACTTC. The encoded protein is CASSQVSSGSSEQYF.

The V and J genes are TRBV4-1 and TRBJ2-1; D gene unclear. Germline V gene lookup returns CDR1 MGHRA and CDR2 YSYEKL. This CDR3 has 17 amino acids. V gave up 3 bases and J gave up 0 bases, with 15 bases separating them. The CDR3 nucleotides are TGCGCCAGCAGCCACGATACTACTTCGAGCTCCTACAATGAGCAGTTCTTC. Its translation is CASSHDTTSSSYNEQFF.

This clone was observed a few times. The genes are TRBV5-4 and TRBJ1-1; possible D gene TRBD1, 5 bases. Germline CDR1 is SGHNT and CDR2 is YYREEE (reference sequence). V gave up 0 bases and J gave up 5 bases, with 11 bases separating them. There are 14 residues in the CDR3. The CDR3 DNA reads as TGTGCCAGCAGCTTGGCCAGGGTCGAGACTGAAGCTTTCTTT. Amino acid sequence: CASSLARVETEAFF.